This T cell receptor beta chain was retrieved from a study of T cell responses to AZD1222 COVID-19 vaccine (dated by TCRdb to about 2021). Some background on the complete study: Because spike-specific TCR depth and breadth did not differ between the two schedules, AZD1222 recipients who got a second dose at roughly 4 weeks were pooled with those who got a second dose at roughly 12 weeks. Trial participants were enrolled by age into subgroups of 18-55, 56-69 and 70-plus years, and about 150, 27 and 61 TCR-sequenced participants, respectively, were included in these subgroups. A total of around 240 trial participants underwent TCR sequencing, of whom around 210 had received two doses of AZD1222 and 26 had received two doses of the MenACWY control vaccine. Broader findings and caveats from the paper: Only five to seven AZD1222 recipients were SARS-CoV-2 seropositive at baseline, limiting conclusions about previously exposed vaccinees. The 56-69-year group was small, and its depth increase did not reach significance, likely because of low power. Epitopes outside the regions mutated in the B.1.351 and B.1.1.7 variants were reportedly recognized by nearly half of the unique spike-specific TCRs. Because no day 14 peak-response samples were available, repertoires were characterized only after the peak T cell response. Most participants were white British and females outnumbered males, and the authors suggested that clonal diversity may have been underestimated. A significant rise in spike-specific TCR breadth and depth was observed after two AZD1222 doses relative to day 0 and relative to MenACWY recipients. CD4 TCRs associated with the vaccine covered the entire spike protein, and the dominant responses were in regions 160-218 and 743-854.

The time point label corresponds to: baseline before first vaccination. Vaccinee samples came from UK trials COV001 and COV002, including a single-blind randomized controlled phase 2/3 trial of AZD1222 (ChAdOx1 nCoV-19) in healthy adults. Trial participant PBMC samples were collected at day 0 and day 28 after the second dose for TCRbeta chain sequencing. The CDR3 regions of human TCRbeta chains were analyzed by immunosequencing. Per the original workflow: TCRs in the repertoires were compared against a reference library of SARS-CoV-2-specific TCRs that had been generated with the MIRA antigen-specificity platform. Breadth was defined as the fraction of unique TCRs that were SARS-CoV-2-associated. Depth was defined as the fraction of total T cells that were SARS-CoV-2-associated. Using the MIRA data, each spike-specific TCR was mapped to the spike region that the TCR reacts to and placed in a CD4 or CD8 class. Log10-transformed breadth and depth values were compared by one-way ANOVA with Sidak's multiple comparisons tests. TCRdb's version of the immuneACCESS table is confined to in-frame rearrangements and falls short of the full clone set. An unresolved V gene accounts for under half of the shortfall where checked; the remainder is of unknown origin. The V and J calls and the clone size are those of that table, but D and trimming were determined from the DNA. The sample yields fewer than 200,000 clones; almost 95% were counted once. Over 1% of the sample comes from the top ten.

CDR1 and CDR2 are read off the germline V gene as MNHEY and SVGEGT. Trimming costs V 4 bases and J 0 bases, and their ends lie 9 bases apart. From its cysteine to its phenylalanine, the CDR3 spans 14 amino acids. Only the CDR3 region is kept as DNA, spanning 42 bases read in frame from base 1. This clone was picked up one time. Which antigen it targets is not known. No much larger clone exists at a distance of one base, and base qualities are not known. The specimen was peripheral blood, collected on day 0 of AZD1222 vaccination. This sequence originates from an adult in good health. This chain is built from TRBV6-2 or TRBV6-3 and TRBJ1-1; TRBD1 is a possible D gene, resting on 5 matching bases. The DNA reads TGTGCCAGCAGTTCAGGGTCCATGAACACTGAAGCTTTCTTT. Protein translation: CASSSGSMNTEAFF.